This T cell receptor (beta chain) stems from a study of post-analysis software for immune sequencing data. The wider study: Included courses were relapsing-remitting and secondary progressive multiple sclerosis; progressive-relapsing multiple sclerosis was also included. Study-wide findings and caveats: A handful of TRBV segments were more frequent in patients than controls; TRBV5-6, TRBV5-1 and TRBV20-1 belonged to this group. Among multiple sclerosis patients, normalized Chao1 diversity was significantly below that of controls. Samples prepared in the same batch strongly co-clustered by F measure.

This clonotype appeared many times. What it binds is not known. One end of the junction is discordant with germline, which a read error may explain. Researchers reported that TCR beta cDNA libraries carried unique molecular identifiers. T cells, about 0.95 to 10 million of them, yielded a few hundred thousand cDNA molecules. Using its own MiXCR run on the PCR reads, TCRdb lists one record per CDR3 protein. Found here are 350,000 to 500,000 distinct CDR3 sequences, roughly 40% of them singletons; the top ten hold 6% to 9%. The CDR3 contains 11 residues. Germline-derived CDR1 and CDR2 are SGHRS and YFSETQ.

Material: blood. J is TRBJ2-1 and V is TRBV5-1, with a tentative D call TRBD1 (6 bases). The TCR sequence derives from a girl aged 2-10 years with multiple sclerosis. The CDR3 is CASSLGGEQFF. DNA of the CDR3: TGTGCCAGCAGCTTAGGGGGTGAGCAGTTCTTC.